These 24 T cell receptor beta chains originate from one sample sequenced in a study of blood T cells in healthy people across ages. Next came a second PCR, run for about 6 to 12 cycles, which used a sample-barcoded 5' primer along with a J-beta primer mix. TCRdb itself ran the 5' RACE reads through MiXCR, one entry per CDR3 protein. The data contain about 1,500,000 distinct CDR3 sequences, roughly 30% of them singletons. The sequenced material came from blood. The receptors were sampled from a woman aged 30 to 39 in good health.

This clonotype was seen ten or more times. This rearrangement joins TRBV5-1 to TRBJ1-2; TRBD1 matches at 10 bases. Germline V CDR1 and CDR2: SGHRS, YFSETQ. The CDR3 is made up of 15 amino acids. V lost 1 base to trimming and J lost 7 bases; unmatched junction nucleotides: 7. The CDR3 spells CASSLQGQGSIGYTF. CDR3 DNA sequence: TGCGCCAGCAGCTTGCAGGGACAGGGGTCGATTGGCTACACCTTC.

This clonotype came up a few times. This sequence joins TRBV11-2 and TRBJ2-6; no firm D call. The CDR3 runs to 16 residues. Trimming removed 5 bases at V and 2 bases at J, with 13 bases between. Germline V CDR1 and CDR2: SGHAT, FQNNGV. This CDR3 is CASSPLKSPGANVLTF. The CDR3 nucleotides read TGTGCCAGCAGCCCCCTCAAAAGCCCTGGGGCCAACGTCCTGACTTTC.

This clonotype was detected ten times or more. The chain is built from TRBV24-1 and TRBJ2-1; TRBD2 agrees at 13 bases. CDR3 length equals 18 residues. J gave up 2 bases and V 4 bases, and 7 bases lay outside the gene matches. CDR1 is KGHDR and CDR2 is SFDVKD in the germline V gene. The CDR3 is CATSESSGTSGTYNEQFF. DNA of the CDR3: TGTGCCACCAGTGAATCAAGCGGGACTAGCGGGACCTACAATGAGCAGTTCTTC.

On this clonotype itself: One end of the junction does not line up with germline, which may come from a read error. The chain carries TRBV5-5 and TRBJ1-2; the match to TRBD1 covers 7 bases. The CDR3 contains 15 residues. Germline CDR1 and CDR2: SGHKS and YYEKEE (reference sequence). Written as DNA, the CDR3 is TGTGACAGCAGTCCTGGACAGGAAGCTAACTATGGCTACACCTTC. Translating gives CDSSPGQEANYGYTF.

The V gene is TRBV5-1, the J gene TRBJ2-1, with 7 bases aligning to TRBD1. The J segment lost 4 bases and the V segment lost 3 bases, leaving 7 bases of the junction unmatched. CDR3 length equals 15 residues. CDR1 and CDR2 (germline): SGHRS, YFSETQ. The CDR3 region is CASSSGQPLYNEQFF. The CDR3 DNA reads TGCGCCAGCAGCTCGGGACAGCCGCTATACAATGAGCAGTTCTTC.

The J gene is TRBJ2-7, the V gene TRBV5-6; D is perhaps TRBD2 (7 bases). The CDR3 consists of 15 residues. Trimming shortened V by 6 bases and J by 0 bases, and 16 bases separated the two germline ends. The V gene's germline CDR1 is SGHDT and CDR2 YYEEEE. The CDR3 DNA is TGTGCCAGCAACATTTGGGGGGGCGCCTCCTACGAGCAGTACTTC. Its translation is CASNIWGGASYEQYF.

This rearrangement joins TRBV12-3 or TRBV12-4 to TRBJ2-1; 7 nucleotides line up with TRBD2. V dropped 7 bases and J dropped 7; count of bases not matched to a gene: 10. This CDR3 is 14 amino acids long. The CDR3 bases are TGTGCCAGCAAGTGGGGGGGAGGGCCGAATGAGCAGTTCTTC. It yields the protein CASKWGGGPNEQFF.

The count of this clonotype is one. The chain links TRBV7-2 to TRBJ2-1; unclear D gene. Trimming stripped 1 base from V and 5 bases from J, with 9 bases between. Germline CDR1 is SGHTA and CDR2 is FQGNSA. The CDR3 is 14 amino acids. CDR3: CASSLEGYNNEQFF. In nucleotides, the CDR3 is TGTGCCAGCAGCTTAGAAGGCTACAACAATGAGCAGTTCTTC.

V and J are TRBV27 and TRBJ2-6; a weak D match, TRBD2 (5 bases). Germline V gene lookup returns CDR1 MNHEY and CDR2 SMNVEV (reference sequence). CDR3 length equals 18 residues. Trimming left V 8 bases short and J 0 bases short, with 20 bases between. The CDR3 region has the DNA TGTGCCAGCGCGCCCCTCGCCCAAGACTACTCTGGGGCCAACGTCCTGACTTTC. Translating it yields CASAPLAQDYSGANVLTF.

This clonotype was seen a few times. The rearrangement links TRBV15 to TRBJ1-1; maybe TRBD1 (6 bases). The CDR3 has 15 residues. V was cut by 0 bases and J by 12 bases, with 20 bases left in between. Germline CDR1 is LNHNV and CDR2 is YYDKDF (reference sequence). The chain's CDR3 is CATSRDWFDRSETFF. CDR3 sequence (DNA): TGTGCCACCAGCAGAGATTGGTTTGACAGGTCAGAGACTTTCTTT. The full variable domain, rest sourced from reference TRBV15 and TRBJ1-1, is DAMVIQNPRYQVTQFGKPVTLSCSQTLNHNVMYWYQQKSSQAPKLLFHYYDKDFNNEADTPDNFQSRRPNTSFCFLDIRSPGLGDTAMYLCATSRDWFDRSETFFGQGTRLTVV.

V usage is TRBV7-9 and J usage is TRBJ2-7, with TRBD2 identical over 11 bases. CDR3 length: 18 residues. Germline V lookup: CDR1 SEHNR, CDR2 FQNEAQ (reference sequence). V lost 4 bases, J lost 5 bases, and 16 bases stayed unmatched. As DNA, the CDR3 is TGTGCCAGCAGCTCAGGGGGAATACATAGCGGGAGGGAGGACGAGCAGTACTTC. Residues: CASSSGGIHSGREDEQYF.

This clonotype turned up a few times. V and J are TRBV29-1 and TRBJ2-5, with TRBD1 matching 7 bases. The CDR3 covers 13 residues. Losses at the gene ends were 4 bases for V and 11 bases for J; bases not matched to a gene: 13. Germline CDR1 reads SQVTM; CDR2 reads ANQGSEA. The CDR3 loop is CSVGATGAAAQYF. CDR3 DNA: TGCAGCGTTGGGGCCACAGGGGCCGCCGCGCAGTACTTC.

This clonotype turned up a few times. V gene TRBV27 combines with J gene TRBJ1-2; D is unresolved. With 2 bases removed from V and 3 bases from J, the gap between germline ends came to 16 bases. The CDR3 length is 16 residues. Germline CDR1 and CDR2: MNHEY and SMNVEV (reference sequence). In nucleotides, the CDR3 is TGTGCCAGCAGTTTACCACCTTATCGAAGAGACTATGGCTACACCTTC. The encoded protein is CASSLPPYRRDYGYTF.

The chain uses TRBV20-1 and TRBJ2-1, with TRBD2 matching 7 bases. Germline trimming cut 2 bases from V and 6 bases from J; bases unmatched to any gene: 4. The CDR3 is made up of 13 amino acids. The germline V gene has CDR1 DFQATT and CDR2 SNEGSKA (reference sequence). CDR3 residues: CSARNTGGNEQFF. As DNA, the CDR3 is TGCAGTGCTAGAAATACGGGAGGCAATGAGCAGTTCTTC.

The rearrangement uses TRBV2 and TRBJ2-7; 12 nucleotides agree with TRBD1. The CDR3 has 15 amino acids. Germline CDR1 reads SNHLY; CDR2 reads FYNNEI. The V segment lost 3 bases and the J segment 6 bases; nucleotides outside the gene matches: 6. The CDR3 is CASSEWGQGAFEQYF. The DNA for the CDR3 is TGTGCCAGCAGTGAGTGGGGACAGGGGGCGTTCGAGCAGTACTTC.

This clonotype was recorded a few times. The V call is TRBV29-1, the J call TRBJ2-4; 11 nucleotides line up with TRBD2. The V gene end was trimmed by 4 bases and the J gene end by 13 bases; junction bases not matched to a gene: 9. The CDR3 loop spans 13 amino acids. Germline assignment: CDR1 SQVTM and CDR2 ANQGSEA. The CDR3 spells CSVAVLAGVEQYF. Here the CDR3 DNA reads TGCAGCGTTGCCGTACTAGCGGGAGTTGAGCAGTACTTC.

Notes on this clonotype: A read error may explain this, as a much larger clone is one base away. CDR3 protein: CASSPLSLETQYF. The CDR3 DNA reads TGTGCCAGCAGCCCCCTTAGTCTCGAGACCCAGTACTTC. V is TRBV5-5 and J is TRBJ2-5, with D hard to call. CDR1 is SGHKS and CDR2 is YYEKEE in the germline V gene (reference sequence). This CDR3 contains 13 residues. Trimming pared 4 bases from V and 5 bases from J, leaving 12 bases between. Variable domain in full (rest from reference TRBV5-5 and TRBJ2-5): DAGVTQSPTHLIKTRGQQVTLRCSPISGHKSVSWYQQVLGQGPQFIFQYYEKEERGRGNFPDRFSARQFPNYSSELNVNALLLGDSALYLCASSPLSLETQYFGPGTRLLVL.

The J gene is TRBJ2-5, the V gene TRBV28; D gene ambiguous. The CDR3 sequence is 15 residues long. CDR1 MDHEN and CDR2 SYDVKM come from the germline V gene. V lost 7 bases and J lost 1, with 16 bases in between. This chain's CDR3 is CASIRIDGSQETQYF. The CDR3 region has the DNA TGTGCCAGCATTCGGATAGACGGATCCCAAGAGACCCAGTACTTC.

The rearrangement links TRBV3-1 to TRBJ2-3, with TRBD2 identical over 12 bases. V lost 5 bases and J lost 4; bases outside the gene matches: 7. Germline-derived CDR1 and CDR2 are LGHDT and YNNKEL (reference sequence). The CDR3 length is 16 residues. CDR3 sequence reads: CASSSLAGGTADTQYF. CDR3 bases: TGTGCCAGCAGCTCTCTAGCGGGGGGGACCGCAGATACGCAGTATTTT.

The rearrangement uses TRBV27 and TRBJ1-6; the D gene is possibly TRBD1 (5 bases). Trimming pared 4 bases from V and 7 bases from J, leaving 23 bases between. Germline values: CDR1 MNHEY, CDR2 SMNVEV (reference sequence). CDR3 length equals 18 residues. The CDR3 is CASSSNAGIWTLNSPLHF. For the CDR3, the DNA is TGTGCCAGCAGTTCCAATGCAGGCATCTGGACACTGAATTCACCCCTCCACTTT.

J is TRBJ1-4 and V is TRBV7-9; a possible D gene is TRBD1 (5 bases). The CDR3 is 14 amino acids. Germline V gives CDR1 SEHNR, CDR2 FQNEAQ (reference sequence). With 3 bases removed from V and 10 bases from J, the gap between germline ends came to 15 bases. CDR3 coding DNA: TGTGCCAGCAGCTTGGGGCAGGGTGTCGGAAAACTGTTTTTT. It encodes CASSLGQGVGKLFF.

This clonotype was recorded many times. The chain joins TRBV6-5 to TRBJ2-1; 8 bases are shared with TRBD1. The CDR3 contains 13 residues. The germline CDR1 and CDR2 sequences are MNHEY and SVGAGI. With V trimmed by 2 bases and J by 6 bases, 0 bases remained unmatched. Here the CDR3 reads CASSYGTGNEQFF. DNA of the CDR3: TGTGCCAGCAGTTACGGGACAGGCAATGAGCAGTTCTTC.

The rearrangement uses TRBV7-2 and TRBJ2-1, with 11 bases identical to TRBD2. The germline CDR1 and CDR2 sequences are SGHTA and FQGNSA. The length of the CDR3 is 15 residues. J gave up 13 bases and V 3 bases, and 11 bases lay outside the gene matches. CDR3 sequence: CASSLGGTSGGPQFF. The DNA for the CDR3 is TGTGCCAGCAGCTTGGGGGGGACTAGCGGAGGTCCACAGTTCTTC.

This chain connects TRBV12-3 or TRBV12-4 to TRBJ2-7, with D possibly TRBD1 on 6 matching bases. The germline V and J ends were trimmed by 6 bases and 4 bases, with 19 bases remaining between them. The CDR3 runs 15 residues. Here the CDR3 reads CASSLEQGTRYEQYF. For the CDR3, the DNA is TGTGCCAGCAGCCTCGAACAGGGTACGCGTTACGAGCAGTACTTC.